A selection of T cell receptor beta chains follows, all from one sample in a study of shared clonotypes between healthy human individuals. Some clones are missing from TCRdb's copy, which holds only in-frame ones; the method was immunoSEQ multiplex PCR. This table holds about 450,000 clones, around 80% found once. Sequencing was carried out using PBMCs. The receptors here all came from a woman aged 40 to 50 in good health. Some clones in this sample may be carry-over from other donors' samples. Both conserved end residues are part of each CDR3. D genes are given only for firm matches. The size of a clone is reported for some rows only, either as once, few or many, or as a class for expanded clones.

j_call | d_call | clone_size | v_call | cdr3_nt | cdr3_aa
TRBJ2-5 | TRBD1 | . | TRBV5-1 | TGCGCCAGCAGTTTAGGGGGCACAGAGACCCAGTACTTC | CASSLGGTETQYF
TRBJ1-5 | . | many | TRBV10-1 | TGCGCCAGCTCCCGGGATAGCAATCAGCCCCAGCATTTT | CASSRDSNQPQHF
TRBJ2-1 | . | . | TRBV7-2 | TGTGCCAGCAGCTTGTCGGGGCACAATGAGCAGTTCTTC | CASSLSGHNEQFF
TRBJ2-7 | . | . | TRBV7-9 | TGTGCCGGCCAGGGATCCTCCTACGAGCAGTACTTC | CAGQGSSYEQYF
TRBJ1-2 | . | . | TRBV7-2 | TGTGCCAGCAGCCCAAGGATCGTCGATGGCTACACCTTC | CASSPRIVDGYTF
TRBJ1-1 | TRBD1 | . | TRBV5-1 | TGCGCCAGCAGCTTGGGACAGGGGTTCACTGAAGCTTTCTTT | CASSLGQGFTEAFF
TRBJ2-6 | . | . | TRBV4-3 | TGCGCCAGCAGCCAAGGTCTGGGAGGGGCCAACGTCCTGACTTTC | CASSQGLGGANVLTF
TRBJ1-3 | TRBD1 | . | TRBV28 | TGTGCCAGCAGTGCACAGGGGACTGGAAACACCATATATTTT | CASSAQGTGNTIYF
TRBJ2-5 | TRBD2 | . | TRBV15 | TGTGCCACCAGCTTAGCGGGAGCGCCAGAGACCCAGTACTTC | CATSLAGAPETQYF
TRBJ1-4 | . | once | TRBV6-4 | TGTGCCAGCAGTCATATAGCTCCGGGACATGATGAAAAACTGTTTTTT | CASSHIAPGHDEKLFF
TRBJ2-7 | . | few | TRBV7-9 | TGTGCCAACAGCTCGGGACGGGACTACGAGCAGTACTTC | CANSSGRDYEQYF
TRBJ1-5 | TRBD1 | . | TRBV28 | TGTGCCGTCGGAGACAGGGTGCAGCCCCAGCATTTT | CAVGDRVQPQHF
TRBJ2-7 | . | . | TRBV5-1 | TGCGCCAGCAGCTTGGGGGACAACTACGAGCAGTACTTC | CASSLGDNYEQYF
TRBJ2-1 | TRBD2 | . | TRBV29-1 | TGCAGCGTTGGGGGTGCGGGAGACTCCTACAATGAGCAGTTCTTC | CSVGGAGDSYNEQFF
TRBJ2-7 | TRBD2 | . | TRBV28 | TGTGCCAGCAGTTCTGGCGGGAGGGCCTACGAGCAGTACTTC | CASSSGGRAYEQYF
TRBJ2-3 | TRBD2 | many | TRBV15 | TGTGCCACCAGCAGAGATCGGGGGGTGAGCACAGATACGCAGTATTTT | CATSRDRGVSTDTQYF
TRBJ2-2 | . | . | TRBV4-3 | TGCGCCAGCAGCCAAGGGACTAACACCGGGGAGCTGTTTTTT | CASSQGTNTGELFF
TRBJ1-3 | . | . | TRBV6-5 | TGTGCCAGCAGACGGGACGGCAGCTCTGGAAACACCATATATTTT | CASRRDGSSGNTIYF
TRBJ2-3 | . | . | TRBV4-3 | TGCGCCAGCAGCCAGCAATACAGGGTAACAGATACGCAGTATTTT | CASSQQYRVTDTQYF
TRBJ2-7 | TRBD2 | . | TRBV4-2 | TGTGCCAGCAGCCAAGCCGCACTAGCGGGAGTCTACGAGCAGTACTTC | CASSQAALAGVYEQYF
TRBJ2-3 | . | . | TRBV5-6 | TGTGCCACCACAGCCTTGGCAGTGGGAACAGATACGCAGTATTTT | CATTALAVGTDTQYF
TRBJ2-1 | TRBD2 | . | TRBV11-3 | TGTGCCAGCAGCTTAGATCTAGCGGGAGTGCAGTTCTTC | CASSLDLAGVQFF
TRBJ1-1 | . | . | TRBV5-1 | TGCGCCAGCAGCTTGATAGGGGAGAACACTGAAGCTTTCTTT | CASSLIGENTEAFF
TRBJ1-1 | . | . | TRBV30 | TGTGCCTGGAGGGAGGGCAGGGAGACTGAAGCTTTCTTT | CAWREGRETEAFF
TRBJ1-4 | TRBD1 | once | TRBV4-2 | TGTGCCAGCAGCCAAGATGTGGACAGGGGGCACGAAAAACTGTTTTTT | CASSQDVDRGHEKLFF
TRBJ2-1 | TRBD1 | . | TRBV9 | TGTGCCAGCAGCCCATGGACAGGGTTATACAATGAGCAGTTCTTC | CASSPWTGLYNEQFF
TRBJ1-2 | . | . | TRBV29-1 | TGCAGCGTTCGAAGGGAGGGAGCTAACTATGGCTACACCTTC | CSVRREGANYGYTF
TRBJ2-3 | TRBD2 | . | TRBV28 | TGTGCCAGCAGCCTACCACTAGCGGGGTCCTTAGATACGCAGTATTTT | CASSLPLAGSLDTQYF
TRBJ2-7 | TRBD2 | . | TRBV5-1 | TGCGCCAGCAGCTTGGGGACTAGCGGGTGGTCCTACGAGCAGTACTTC | CASSLGTSGWSYEQYF
TRBJ1-5 | . | . | TRBV5-1 | TGCGCCAGCAGCTTGGTACCCGGTGCTGGGGAGCCCCAGCATTTT | CASSLVPGAGEPQHF
TRBJ1-2 | TRBD1 | once | TRBV7-9 | TGTGCCAGCAGCGCGACCGGGACAGGGGGTGGCTACACCTTC | CASSATGTGGGYTF
TRBJ2-5 | TRBD2 | . | TRBV6-6 | TGTGCCAGCAGCAGTAGCGGGAGATTATGGCAAGAGACCCAGTACTTC | CASSSSGRLWQETQYF
TRBJ1-4 | TRBD1 | . | TRBV5-1 | TGCGCCAGCAGCTTGGGGACAGGGGCCCACGAAAAACTGTTTTTT | CASSLGTGAHEKLFF
TRBJ2-7 | TRBD1 | . | TRBV29-1 | TGCAGCGTAGTAGACAGGGGGCTTTACGAGCAGTACTTC | CSVVDRGLYEQYF
TRBJ1-6 | . | . | TRBV30 | TGTGCCTGGGACACCGGGACCGAAGATTCACCCCTCCACTTT | CAWDTGTEDSPLHF
TRBJ2-1 | . | . | TRBV6-5 | TGTGCCAGCACCCGGGACCCCCTCAATGAGCAGTTCTTC | CASTRDPLNEQFF
TRBJ2-4 | . | . | TRBV7-2 | TGTGCCAGCAGCTTAGCGCGGAAAAACATTCAGTACTTC | CASSLARKNIQYF
TRBJ2-7 | TRBD2 | once | TRBV15 | TGTGCCACCAGCAGGGACACCGGGACTAGCGGCTACGAGCAGTACTTC | CATSRDTGTSGYEQYF
TRBJ1-2 | TRBD1 | . | TRBV7-9 | TGTGCCAGCAGCCAAACCTCGGGACAGATTAACTATGGCTACACCTTC | CASSQTSGQINYGYTF
TRBJ2-1 | . | . | TRBV19 | TGTGCCAGTAGCCCAGGACAGACGACGGCTTATGAGCAGTTCTTC | CASSPGQTTAYEQFF
TRBJ1-5 | . | . | TRBV5-6 | TGTGCCAGCAGCTTGGGTGGGGCAGTACTAAATCAGCCCCAGCATTTT | CASSLGGAVLNQPQHF
TRBJ2-7 | . | . | TRBV15 | TGTGCCACCAGCAGAGATCGGGGCTTTGGCTACGAGCAGTACTTC | CATSRDRGFGYEQYF
TRBJ1-2 | . | . | TRBV5-1 | TGCGCCAGCAGCTCTACGGAGGTGGGTAGCTATGGCTACACCTTC | CASSSTEVGSYGYTF
TRBJ2-2 | . | . | TRBV6-6 | TGTGCCAGCAGTTTCTTAGACCCCGGGGAGCTGTTTTTT | CASSFLDPGELFF
TRBJ2-7 | . | . | TRBV6-1 | TGTGCCAGCAGTGAAGCCTCTCTATCCTCCTCATACGAGCAGTACTTC | CASSEASLSSSYEQYF
TRBJ2-3 | . | . | TRBV6-5 | TGTGCCAGCAGTTCCAGAAGCGGGTATAACACAGATACGCAGTATTTT | CASSSRSGYNTDTQYF
TRBJ2-7 | . | . | TRBV6-5 | TGTGCCAGCAGTACAGCGATGGGGGGCGGCTACGAGCAGTACTTC | CASSTAMGGGYEQYF
TRBJ2-7 | . | few | TRBV27 | TGTGCCAGCACCTTATCATCCGGGTTCTACGAGCAGTACTTC | CASTLSSGFYEQYF
TRBJ2-7 | TRBD1 | . | TRBV19 | TGTGCCAGTAGTGGGCCGGGACAGCGCGCCTACGAGCAGTACTTC | CASSGPGQRAYEQYF
TRBJ1-4 | . | . | TRBV25-1 | TGTGCCAGCAGTGATCACAATAGTAATGAAAAACTGTTTTTT | CASSDHNSNEKLFF
TRBJ1-2 | TRBD1 | . | TRBV5-5 | TGTGCCAGCAGCTTCATGGAAGGGGGCGAATATGGCTACACCTTC | CASSFMEGGEYGYTF
TRBJ2-2 | TRBD1 | . | TRBV2 | TGTGCCAGCAGGACCGGGACAGGGGGTATGGGGACCGGGGAGCTGTTTTTT | CASRTGTGGMGTGELFF
TRBJ2-7 | . | few | TRBV28 | TGTGCCAGCACTAATTACTACGAGCAGTACTTC | CASTNYYEQYF
TRBJ1-2 | . | . | TRBV29-1 | TGCAGCGTTCGGGCAGGGAGAGGCTACACCTTC | CSVRAGRGYTF
TRBJ2-3 | TRBD2 | . | TRBV5-1 | TGCGCCAGCAGCGATCCTAGCGGAGCTACAGATACGCAGTATTTT | CASSDPSGATDTQYF
TRBJ2-3 | . | once | TRBV18 | TGTGCCAGCTCACCCCCGATCCGCACAGATACGCAGTATTTT | CASSPPIRTDTQYF
TRBJ1-4 | TRBD1 | . | TRBV7-9 | TGTGCCAGCAACTACAGGGGAGATGAAAAACTGTTTTTT | CASNYRGDEKLFF
TRBJ1-6 | . | . | TRBV19 | TGTGCCAGTAGTATCGGGGATCCCTCTCCACCCCTCCACTTT | CASSIGDPSPPLHF